What follows are 7 T cell receptor beta chains derived from one specimen sequenced in a study of T cells expressing NK-cell markers. For each CDR3 protein, TCRdb gives one entry from its re-call of the 5' RACE reads, without DNA. Its listing shows 350,000 to 450,000 distinct CDR3 sequences. The specimen was blood T cells: a sorted CD56 or NKG2C T cell subset, CD4+ or CD8+ T cells, or bulk PBMC T cells (not recorded which). The source is a man aged 18 to 70 in good health.

The rearrangement links TRBV18 to TRBJ2-7; checking the TCRdb D call of TRBD2 is not possible without DNA. In germline, CDR1 is KGHSH, CDR2 LQKENI. This CDR3 has 14 amino acids. The CDR3 is CASSPPGGGLEQYF.

This sequence joins TRBV6-1 and TRBJ2-2. The CDR3 sequence is 16 residues long. Germline values: CDR1 MNHNS, CDR2 SASEGT. The CDR3 region is CASRRGTGSNTGELFF.

V and J are TRBV7-2 and TRBJ2-7; TCRdb's D gene call, TRBD1, goes unchecked for lack of DNA. CDR1 is SGHTA and CDR2 is FQGNSA in the germline V gene. The CDR3 is made up of 15 amino acids. CDR3 loop: CASSRDSSVAYEQYF.

This chain uses TRBV7-6 with TRBJ2-7; TCRdb gives TRBD2 as the D gene, but with no DNA this cannot be confirmed. Germline CDR1 and CDR2: SGHVS and FNYEAQ. The CDR3 runs to 15 residues. CDR3 sequence: CASSLAEGGFYEQYF.

The chain has TRBV10-3 and TRBJ2-7; TCRdb outputs TRBD1, but without DNA this stays unchecked. The CDR3 has 19 residues. The germline gives CDR1 ENHRY, CDR2 SYGVKD. This CDR3 reads CAISESGTGGRDRSYEQYF.

The rearrangement joins TRBV6-1 to TRBJ1-1. Germline V gene data show CDR1 as MNHNS and CDR2 as SASEGT. This CDR3 has 14 amino acids. The CDR3 protein is CASSETGRWTEAFF.

V is TRBV3-1 and J is TRBJ1-6. CDR3 length equals 16 residues. CDR1 is LGHDT, CDR2 YNNKEL, per germline (reference sequence). The CDR3: CASSHTMGGDNSPLHF.